The entry that follows covers one T cell receptor (beta chain) sequence. Antigen unknown. The CDR3 covers 18 residues. The germline V gene has CDR1 MGHRA and CDR2 YSYEKL. V gave up 4 bases and J gave up 0 bases, with 21 bases separating them. Generated by immunoSEQ multiplex PCR, the TCRdb table keeps only in-frame clones and is missing some. This table has about 82,000 clones, roughly 92% appearing once. The data derive from a study of T cell responses to AZD1222 COVID-19 vaccine. The study's findings and limits: With dominance at 160-218 and 743-854, vaccine-associated CD4 TCRs spanned spike. Per reports, nearly half of all spike-specific TCRs target regions that are unmutated in variants. Spike-specific TCR repertoires showed rising breadth and depth after two AZD1222 doses.

The V and J genes are TRBV4-1 and TRBJ1-1; D uncertain. The sample was peripheral blood, taken 28 days after the second AZD1222 dose. The TCR was taken from an adult who received the AZD1222 COVID-19 vaccine. CDR3 bases: TGCGCCAGCAGCCTCCGTCAACCTCCCGACGCTCTGAACACTGAAGCTTTCTTT. Its protein is CASSLRQPPDALNTEAFF.